Sequencing of this T cell receptor beta chain was carried out in a study of T cell responses to AZD1222 COVID-19 vaccine. Assay: immunoSEQ multiplex PCR; the TCRdb copy retains only in-frame clones and omits some. The sample carries more than 140,000 clones, around 88% recorded once. This clone was seen just once. This clonotype was obtained from an adult in good health. The input for sequencing was peripheral blood, taken on day 0 of AZD1222 vaccination.

The DNA for the CDR3 is TGTGCCTGGGGGGGTGGCTACTCTGAAGCTTTCTTT. Translating gives CAWGGGYSEAFF. The chain employs TRBV30 and TRBJ1-1; a possible D gene is TRBD1 (5 bases). This CDR3 spans 12 amino acids. Germline-derived CDR1 and CDR2 are GTSNPN and SVGIG (reference sequence). The ends were cut back, 5 bases at V and 6 bases at J, with 13 bases in the middle.